This T cell receptor (beta chain) is drawn from a study of T cell responses to AZD1222 COVID-19 vaccine. Between the trimmed V and J ends, which lost 6 bases and 9 bases, there was a span of 15 bases. CDR1 is SQVTM and CDR2 is ANQGSEA in the germline V gene. This CDR3 is built from 12 residues. Study-level findings and limits: Baseline seropositivity characterized only a handful of AZD1222 recipients. Donors were mostly white British, more females; clonal diversity possibly underestimated. CD4 TCRs covered the whole spike, strongest at regions 160-218 and 743-854.

Using immunoSEQ multiplex PCR, the repertoire was profiled, and TCRdb retains in-frame clones only, with some absent. This sample yields roughly 77,000 clones, of which 88% are seen a single time; roughly 5% belongs to the top ten. About this clone itself: Its antigen is not known.

The sequence was obtained from an adult in good health. The genes are TRBV29-1 and TRBJ2-1; D possibly uses TRBD1 or TRBD2 (6 bases each). The sample consisted of peripheral blood, taken on day 0 of MenACWY control vaccination. CDR3 residues: CSVANPGAEQFF. The DNA of the CDR3 is TGCAGCGTGGCTAACCCGGGGGCTGAGCAGTTCTTC.